These 25 T cell receptor beta chains share one sample of origin, sequenced in a study of blood T cell repertoires in COVID-19. Profiling relied on immunoSEQ multiplex PCR, and the TCRdb table lists in-frame clones only, not all of them. This table holds fewer than 350,000 clones, 85% found once. Sequences were obtained from PBMCs or T cells enriched from blood (not recorded which). The receptors here all came from a woman aged 30 to 39 who had been exposed to COVID-19.

The genes are TRBV10-1 and TRBJ2-1, with 12 bases fitting TRBD2. The CDR3 runs to 17 residues. CDR1 and CDR2 from the germline V gene are WNHNN and SYGVQD (reference sequence). Losses at the gene ends were 1 base for V and 7 bases for J; bases not matched to a gene: 8. Here the CDR3 reads CASSEWETSGGRNEQFF. DNA of the CDR3: TGCGCCAGCAGTGAGTGGGAGACTAGCGGGGGACGAAATGAGCAGTTCTTC.

The chain recombines TRBV12-3 or TRBV12-4 with TRBJ2-3; D ambiguous. Trimming cost V 7 bases and J 5 bases, with 10 bases left between them. The CDR3 has 12 amino acids. The CDR3: CASNSLVDTQYF. The CDR3 coding sequence is TGTGCCAGCAACAGTTTAGTAGATACGCAGTATTTT.

The J gene is TRBJ2-7, the V gene TRBV19, with 8 nucleotides matching TRBD2. From germline, CDR1 is LNHDA and CDR2 SQIVND (reference sequence). V was pared by 1 base and J by 1 base, with 6 bases of the junction left unmatched. The CDR3 spans 16 residues. This CDR3 is CASSIGGRTTSYEQYF. The CDR3, as DNA: TGTGCCAGTAGTATAGGCGGGAGGACTACATCCTACGAGCAGTACTTC.

The chain joins TRBV21-1 to TRBJ2-1; the listed D gene, TRBD2, was not tested against the DNA. TRBV21-1 is noted as a pseudogene. The CDR3 length is 14 residues. The CDR3, as DNA: TGTGCCAGCAGCAAGGGGGGTAGGCGGACCCTGCAGTTCTTC. Protein: CASSKGGRRTLQFF.

The V and J genes are TRBV6-5 and TRBJ2-7; a possible D gene is TRBD1 (6 bases). Germline V gene data show CDR1 as MNHEY and CDR2 as SVGAGI. The CDR3 totals 15 residues. Trimming removed 4 bases from V and 0 bases from J, with 13 bases in between. CDR3 coding DNA: TGTGCCAGCAGTTTGGGGGCAGGATTCTCCTACGAGCAGTACTTC. The encoded protein is CASSLGAGFSYEQYF.

The chain links TRBV27 to TRBJ2-7; 11 bases map to TRBD2. The germline gives CDR1 MNHEY, CDR2 SMNVEV (reference sequence). V shed 4 bases and J 2 bases; nucleotides not matched to a gene: 4. This CDR3 region has 15 residues. CDR3 protein: CASSSGTSGPYEQYF. The CDR3 DNA sequence: TGTGCCAGCAGTTCGGGGACTAGCGGACCCTACGAGCAGTACTTC.

The chain employs TRBV5-1 and TRBJ2-7, with D perhaps TRBD1 (5 bases). The CDR3 runs to 13 residues. Trimming stripped 1 base from V and 7 bases from J, with 12 bases between. Germline V gene data show CDR1 as SGHRS and CDR2 as YFSETQ. CDR3 nucleotide sequence: TGCGCCAGCAGCTTGACAGGCCCCGGGGAGCAGTACTTC. It encodes CASSLTGPGEQYF.

The chain carries TRBV2 and TRBJ1-6, with D unresolved. Germline V gives CDR1 SNHLY, CDR2 FYNNEI. The V and J ends lost 4 bases and 0 bases respectively, with 10 bases between them. This CDR3 spans 16 amino acids. Written as DNA, the CDR3 is TGTGCCAGCAGTGCGGAGCAGAGCTCCTATAATTCACCCCTCCACTTT. Translated, it gives CASSAEQSSYNSPLHF. Full variable domain (outside the CDR3, taken from reference TRBV2 and TRBJ1-6): EPEVTQTPSHQVTQMGQEVILRCVPISNHLYFYWYRQILGQKVEFLVSFYNNEISEKSEIFDDQFSVERPDGSNFTLKIRSTKLEDSAMYFCASSAEQSSYNSPLHFGNGTRLTVT.

This clone was counted only a few times. The V gene is TRBV20-1, the J gene TRBJ2-1; D may be TRBD2 (6 bases). Germline V gene data show CDR1 as DFQATT and CDR2 as SNEGSKA (reference sequence). This CDR3 is built from 13 residues. Trimming removed 3 bases at V and 11 bases at J, with 17 bases between. The CDR3 region is CSASEALARKQFF. CDR3 sequence (DNA): TGCAGTGCTAGTGAGGCTCTAGCGCGGAAGCAGTTCTTC.

V usage is TRBV30 and J usage is TRBJ1-2, with 10 positions matching TRBD1. Trimming cost V 2 bases and J 5 bases; bases outside gene matches: 5. The germline V gene encodes CDR1 GTSNPN and CDR2 SVGIG (reference sequence). The CDR3 length is 14 residues. The CDR3: CAWSRTGGGYGYTF. The CDR3 DNA sequence: TGTGCCTGGAGTAGGACAGGGGGAGGATATGGCTACACCTTC.

The chain is built from TRBV12-3 or TRBV12-4 and TRBJ1-3; no definite D call. This CDR3 has 13 residues. V was cut by 5 bases and J by 4 bases, with 9 bases left in between. CDR3 amino acids: CASSQATGNTIYF. The DNA for the CDR3 is TGTGCCAGCAGTCAAGCGACGGGAAACACCATATATTTT.

J is TRBJ2-1 and V is TRBV28; TRBD2 aligns across 7 bases. Germline CDR1 and CDR2: MDHEN and SYDVKM. This CDR3 is built from 19 residues. After removal of 1 base from V and 5 bases from J, the junction contained 17 bases not matched to a gene. In DNA, the CDR3 is TGTGCCAGCAGTTTATCTCAGGGACCTAGGACTAGAAGAAACAATGAGCAGTTCTTC. It specifies CASSLSQGPRTRRNNEQFF.

This clone was seen a single time. J is TRBJ1-2 and V is TRBV20-1, with D perhaps matching TRBD1 (6 bases). This CDR3 is 11 amino acids long. CDR1 and CDR2 from the germline V gene are DFQATT and SNEGSKA (reference sequence). The CDR3 is CRFGGASGYTF. The CDR3 nucleotides are TGCCGCTTTGGGGGGGCGAGTGGCTACACCTTC.

The rearrangement links TRBV9 to TRBJ2-5, with 15 nucleotides matching TRBD2. Germline V gives CDR1 SGDLS, CDR2 YYNGEE. The CDR3 is 15 residues long. V gave up 3 bases and J gave up 5 bases; unmatched junction bases: 2. The CDR3 loop reads CASSAGTSGRETQYF. The DNA for the CDR3 is TGTGCCAGCAGCGCCGGGACTAGCGGGAGGGAGACCCAGTACTTC.

The chain is built from TRBV7-2 and TRBJ2-1; possibly TRBD1 for D (5 bases). This CDR3 is 13 amino acids long. V was cut by 4 bases and J by 7 bases, with 11 bases left in between. Germline V CDR1 and CDR2: SGHTA, FQGNSA. CDR3 DNA sequence: TGTGCCAGCAGCTCCCACAGGATGAATGAGCAGTTCTTC. Translated, it gives CASSSHRMNEQFF.

The chain recombines TRBV7-2 with TRBJ1-1, with a weak D call TRBD1 (6 bases). The CDR3 totals 14 residues. V lost 3 bases and J 5 bases, leaving 13 bases between the germline ends. Germline CDR1 reads SGHTA; CDR2 reads FQGNSA. CDR3 residues: CASSFLGTPTEAFF. CDR3 DNA: TGTGCCAGCAGCTTCCTAGGGACACCTACTGAAGCTTTCTTT.

The rearrangement uses TRBV7-2 and TRBJ1-1; 7 nucleotides agree with TRBD1. The CDR3 is made up of 13 amino acids. V lost 4 bases, J lost 7 bases, and 6 bases stayed unmatched. Germline V gives CDR1 SGHTA, CDR2 FQGNSA. The CDR3 sequence: CASSSGQDREAFF. In nucleotides, the CDR3 is TGTGCCAGCAGCTCAGGACAGGATCGTGAAGCTTTCTTT.

The V gene is TRBV25-1, the J gene TRBJ2-7, with D possibly matching TRBD1 (5 bases). The CDR3 sequence is 11 residues long. Trimming pared 5 bases from V and 6 bases from J, leaving 8 bases between. Germline CDR1 is MGHDK and CDR2 is SYGVNS. CDR3 sequence (DNA): TGTGCCAGCAGTCAGGGTCCCGAGCAGTACTTC. This translates into CASSQGPEQYF.

The genes are TRBV28 and TRBJ2-7; 8 nucleotides align to TRBD2. The CDR3 consists of 23 residues. CDR1 MDHEN and CDR2 SYDVKM come from the germline V gene. The J segment lost 3 bases and the V segment lost 8 bases, leaving 36 bases of the junction unmatched. CDR3 bases: TGTGCCAGCTTATCAGGCGGAGTAGCGGGATCCACAGGGATGACTGGTACGATCTACGAGCAGTACTTC. Its protein is CASLSGGVAGSTGMTGTIYEQYF.

This clone was counted between two and nine times. This sample includes further DNA sequences coding for the same CDR3. The chain combines TRBV28 with TRBJ1-1; maybe TRBD1 (6 bases). Germline loops: CDR1 MDHEN, CDR2 SYDVKM. The CDR3 is 14 amino acids. Trimming stripped 5 bases from V and 1 base from J, with 11 bases between. CDR3 in amino acids: CASSLGTPNTEAFF. In nucleotides, the CDR3 is TGTGCCAGCAGTCTCGGGACACCGAACACTGAAGCTTTCTTT. The full variable domain, its missing parts supplied by reference TRBV28 and TRBJ1-1, is DVKVTQSSRYLVKRTGEKVFLECVQDMDHENMFWYRQDPGLGLRLIYFSYDVKMKEKGDIPEGYSVSREKKERFSLILESASTNQTSMYLCASSLGTPNTEAFFGQGTRLTVV.

The V gene is TRBV7-3, the J gene TRBJ2-2; D may be TRBD2 (5 bases). V lost 5 bases and J 6 bases, leaving 10 bases between the germline ends. CDR3 length: 13 amino acids. Germline V lookup: CDR1 SGHTA, CDR2 FQGTGA. CDR3 sequence reads: CASSRERAGELFF. The DNA for the CDR3 is TGTGCCAGCAGCCGAGAGAGGGCCGGGGAGCTGTTTTTT.

The V and J genes are TRBV5-6 and TRBJ1-1; possibly TRBD1 for D (5 bases). V lost 1 base and J lost 4, with 14 bases in between. CDR3 length: 15 residues. CDR1 is SGHDT and CDR2 is YYEEEE in the germline V gene. CDR3 sequence (DNA): TGTGCCAGCAGCTTGTTCTTGGGCAGGGCCACTGAAGCTTTCTTT. It encodes CASSLFLGRATEAFF.

CDR3 nucleotide sequence: TGTGCCAGCAGTAAACCTCCCCCGGAGTCCGGGGAGCTGTTTTTT. Translating gives CASSKPPPESGELFF. The chain couples TRBV28 to TRBJ2-2; D gene ambiguous. With 5 bases removed from V and 6 bases from J, the gap between germline ends came to 16 bases. CDR1 and CDR2 (germline): MDHEN, SYDVKM. The CDR3 totals 15 residues.

This clone has just one count. The CDR3 protein is CASSLVGWTGASEQYF. The CDR3 DNA reads TGTGCCAGCAGCTTAGTCGGATGGACAGGGGCATCCGAGCAGTACTTC. The chain uses TRBV7-6 and TRBJ2-7; 9 bases map to TRBD1. The CDR3 is 16 residues long. Trimming removed 1 base from V and 6 bases from J; junction bases left unmatched: 10. CDR1 is SGHVS and CDR2 is FNYEAQ in the germline V gene. Together with reference TRBV7-6 and TRBJ2-7, the CDR3 gives the full variable domain: GAGVSQSPRYKVTKRGQDVALRCDPISGHVSLYWYRQALGQGPEFLTYFNYEAQQDKSGLPNDRFSAERPEGSISTLTIQRTEQRDSAMYRCASSLVGWTGASEQYFGPGTRLTVT.

In nucleotides, the CDR3 is TGTGCCAGCAGTCCCCAACCGGGACAGGGCTATAGCAATCAGCCCCAGCATTTT. Translated: CASSPQPGQGYSNQPQHF. The gene calls are TRBV27 and TRBJ1-5, with TRBD1 identical over 9 bases. CDR1 is MNHEY and CDR2 is SMNVEV in the germline V gene (reference sequence). The CDR3 is 18 amino acids. Trimming took 5 bases from V and 0 from J; bases not matched to a gene: 11.